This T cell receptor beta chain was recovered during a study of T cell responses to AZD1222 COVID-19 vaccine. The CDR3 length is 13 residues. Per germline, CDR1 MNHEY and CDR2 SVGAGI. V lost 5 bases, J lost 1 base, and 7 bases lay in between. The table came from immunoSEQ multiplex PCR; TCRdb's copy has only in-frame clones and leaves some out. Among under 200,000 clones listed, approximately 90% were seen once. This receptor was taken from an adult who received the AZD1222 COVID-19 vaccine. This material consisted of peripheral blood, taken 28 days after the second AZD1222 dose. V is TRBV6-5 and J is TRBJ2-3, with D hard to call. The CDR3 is CASSTAGTDTQYF. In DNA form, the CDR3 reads TGTGCCAGCAGTACTGCGGGCACAGATACGCAGTATTTT.